A single sample gave rise to the 9 T cell receptor beta chains below, sequenced in a study of T-cell reconstitution after alpha-beta-depleted transplantation in children. For TCRbeta, the library was prepared with unique molecular identifiers. TCRdb re-analysed the PCR reads in MiXCR, keeping a single row per CDR3 protein. The sample lists about 300,000 distinct CDR3 sequences, 7.5% to 9% occurring once. The antigens for these receptors are not known. Regarding the study as a whole: A year post-transplant, T-cell counts and diversity derived mostly from newly produced T cells.

This specimen was peripheral blood, taken 360 days after TCRalphabeta/CD19-depleted stem cell transplant. Receptor source: a female patient aged 2-10 years who had a stem cell transplant for Fanconi anemia, so the T cells may come from the graft donor.

A few counts support this clonotype. The chain has TRBV3-1 and TRBJ1-4, with a weak D call TRBD1 (6 bases). Trimming took 8 bases from V and 5 from J, leaving 15 bases between them. The CDR3 extends over 14 amino acids. Germline V lookup: CDR1 LGHDT, CDR2 YNNKEL (reference sequence). The CDR3 sequence: CASCPTGGNEKLFF. The CDR3 coding sequence is TGTGCCAGCTGCCCGACAGGCGGAAATGAAAAACTGTTTTTT.

The CDR3 sequence: CASSQVAGGLRTDTQYF. CDR3 DNA: TGTGCCAGCAGCCAAGTGGCGGGGGGGCTTCGCACAGATACGCAGTATTTT. This chain connects TRBV3-1 to TRBJ2-3; 9 bases are a match to TRBD2. Trimming at V came to 1 base and at J to 1 base, leaving 6 bases not matched to a gene. CDR1 and CDR2 (germline): LGHDT, YNNKEL (reference sequence). The CDR3 length is 17 residues.

The genes are TRBV20-1 and TRBJ2-7; tentative D call: TRBD2 (5 bases). Per the germline V gene, CDR1 is DFQATT and CDR2 is SNEGSKA (reference sequence). The V end lost 3 bases, the J end lost 2 bases, and 11 bases lay between the germline ends. The CDR3 contains 13 residues. The CDR3 region has the DNA TGCAGTGCTAGCAATACACTAGCCTACGAGCAGTACTTC. Residues: CSASNTLAYEQYF.

The table lists this clonotype with many counts. The rearrangement links TRBV10-3 to TRBJ2-1, with a possible D match to TRBD1 (6 bases). Germline V gives CDR1 ENHRY, CDR2 SYGVKD. The V end lost 5 bases, the J end lost 5 bases, and 16 bases lay between the germline ends. CDR3 length equals 15 residues. The CDR3 bases are TGTGCCATCAGTATATTCCGGGACAAAGACAATGAGCAGTTCTTC. Translated, it gives CAISIFRDKDNEQFF.

J is TRBJ1-1 and V is TRBV3-1; the D gene is possibly TRBD1 (5 bases). The CDR3 sequence is 15 residues long. V was clipped by 5 bases and J by 3 bases, with 16 bases between them. Germline lookup yields CDR1 LGHDT and CDR2 YNNKEL (reference sequence). CDR3 nucleotide sequence: TGTGCCAGCAGCTCAGGGCGGGGGTGGGACACTGAAGCTTTCTTT. Protein product: CASSSGRGWDTEAFF.

The gene calls are TRBV3-1 and TRBJ2-6; 10 bases are shared with TRBD2. The V gene end was trimmed by 3 bases and the J gene end by 0 bases; junction bases not matched to a gene: 2. CDR1 is LGHDT, CDR2 YNNKEL, per germline (reference sequence). This CDR3 region has 17 residues. The CDR3 here is CASSHSGGSSGANVLTF. For the CDR3, the DNA is TGTGCCAGCAGCCATAGCGGGGGGAGCTCTGGGGCCAACGTCCTGACTTTC.

Of note for this clonotype: With a much larger clone just one base away, this may be a read error. V and J are TRBV20-1 and TRBJ2-3; D gene uncertain. Trimming took 4 bases from V and 7 from J, leaving 9 bases between them. From germline, CDR1 is DFQATT and CDR2 SNEGSKA (reference sequence). The CDR3 runs to 11 residues. CDR3: CSAISPNTQYF. The CDR3 nucleotides read TGCAGTGCTATCTCCCCAAATACGCAGTATTTT.

This clonotype has ten or more counts. The chain uses TRBV20-1 and TRBJ2-3; no clear D. In germline, CDR1 is DFQATT, CDR2 SNEGSKA (reference sequence). Trimming left V 1 base short and J 7 bases short, with 9 bases between. This CDR3 comprises 12 residues. CDR3 nucleotides: TGCAGTGCTAGAGGACCCGGTTATACGCAGTATTTT. As protein: CSARGPGYTQYF.

The rearrangement uses TRBV10-2 and TRBJ1-1; TRBD1 aligns across 10 bases. Germline trimming cut 6 bases from V and 6 bases from J; bases unmatched to any gene: 4. CDR3 length equals 13 residues. Germline V gives CDR1 WSHSY, CDR2 SAAADI. Here the CDR3 DNA reads TGCGCCAGCAGGGGGACAGGGGCCTCTGAAGCTTTCTTT. Translating it yields CASRGTGASEAFF.